This TCR beta chain was identified during a study of cytomegalovirus exposure and HLA in healthy donors. Worth noting for this clone: Its antigen is still unknown.

V was shortened by 3 bases and J by 6 bases, with 12 bases between the two germline ends. The length of the CDR3 is 14 residues. Germline CDR1 and CDR2: SEHNR and FQNEAQ (reference sequence). PCR employed 60 Vbeta and 13 Jbeta primers. TCRdb keeps only in-frame clones here, not all; method: immunoSEQ multiplex PCR. The repertoire has 210,000 or so clones, 75% to 85% of them found once; the top ten carry around 2.8%. Study-wide findings and caveats: There were some 150 TCR beta chains listed as cytomegalovirus-associated.

This TCR derives from a woman aged 55-75 years in good health and CMV-seropositive. This chain links TRBV7-9 with TRBJ1-5, with a possible D match to TRBD1 (5 bases). The sequenced sample consisted of PBMCs. CDR3 in DNA: TGTGCCAGCAGCTTCAAGGGGCAGGGTCAGCCCCAGCATTTT. Amino acid sequence: CASSFKGQGQPQHF.